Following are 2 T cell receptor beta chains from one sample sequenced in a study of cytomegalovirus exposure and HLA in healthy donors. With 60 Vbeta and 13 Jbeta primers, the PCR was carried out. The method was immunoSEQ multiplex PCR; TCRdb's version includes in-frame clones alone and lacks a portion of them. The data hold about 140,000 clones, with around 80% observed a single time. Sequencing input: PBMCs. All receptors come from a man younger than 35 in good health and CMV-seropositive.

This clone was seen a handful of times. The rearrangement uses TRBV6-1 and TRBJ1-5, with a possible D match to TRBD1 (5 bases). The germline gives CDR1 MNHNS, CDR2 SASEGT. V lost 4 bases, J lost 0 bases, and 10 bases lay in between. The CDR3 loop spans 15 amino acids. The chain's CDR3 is CASSGTFNSNQPQHF. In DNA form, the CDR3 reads TGTGCCAGCAGTGGGACATTCAATAGCAATCAGCCCCAGCATTTT.

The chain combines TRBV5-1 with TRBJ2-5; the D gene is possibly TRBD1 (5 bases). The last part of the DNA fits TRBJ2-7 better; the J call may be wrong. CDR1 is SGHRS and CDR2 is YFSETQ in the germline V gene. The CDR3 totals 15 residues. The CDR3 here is CASTPRGAVSYEQYF. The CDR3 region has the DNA TGCGCCAGCACACCCCGTGGGGCGGTGTCCTACGAGCAGTACTTC.